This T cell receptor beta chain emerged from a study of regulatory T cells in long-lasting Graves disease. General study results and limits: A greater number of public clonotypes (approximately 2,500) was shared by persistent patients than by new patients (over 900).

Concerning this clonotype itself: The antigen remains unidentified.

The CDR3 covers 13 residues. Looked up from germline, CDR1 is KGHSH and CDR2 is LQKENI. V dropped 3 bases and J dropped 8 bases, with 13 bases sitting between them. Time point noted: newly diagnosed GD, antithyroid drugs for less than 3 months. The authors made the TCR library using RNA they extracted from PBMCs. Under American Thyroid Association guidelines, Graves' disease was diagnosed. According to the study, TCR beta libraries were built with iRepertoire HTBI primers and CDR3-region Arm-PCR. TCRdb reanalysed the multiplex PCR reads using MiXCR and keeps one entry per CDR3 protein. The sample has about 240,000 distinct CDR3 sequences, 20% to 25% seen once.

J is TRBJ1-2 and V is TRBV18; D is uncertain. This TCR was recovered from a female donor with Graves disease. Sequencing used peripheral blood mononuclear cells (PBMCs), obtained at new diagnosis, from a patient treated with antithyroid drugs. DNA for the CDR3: TGTGCCAGCTCACCGGGAAGTCTGGGCGGCTACACCTTC. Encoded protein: CASSPGSLGGYTF.